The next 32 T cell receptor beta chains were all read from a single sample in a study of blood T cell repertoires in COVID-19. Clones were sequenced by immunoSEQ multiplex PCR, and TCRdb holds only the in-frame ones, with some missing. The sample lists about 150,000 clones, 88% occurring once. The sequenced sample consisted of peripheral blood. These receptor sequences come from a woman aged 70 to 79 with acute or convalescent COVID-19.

The CDR3, as DNA: TGTGCCAGCGGGGCAGGGGATTCAAACACCATATATTTT. Translating it yields CASGAGDSNTIYF. The V call is TRBV28, the J call TRBJ1-3; a weak D match, TRBD1 (6 bases). The V end was cut by 8 bases, the J end by 6 bases, with 14 bases between. The CDR3 runs 13 residues. Germline V gene data show CDR1 as MDHEN and CDR2 as SYDVKM.

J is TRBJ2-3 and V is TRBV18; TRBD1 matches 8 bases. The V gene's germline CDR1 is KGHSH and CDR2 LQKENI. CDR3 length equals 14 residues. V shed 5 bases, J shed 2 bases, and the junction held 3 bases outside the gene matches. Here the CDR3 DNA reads TGTGCCAGCTCAGCCCAGGGGGCCACAGATACGCAGTATTTT. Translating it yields CASSAQGATDTQYF.

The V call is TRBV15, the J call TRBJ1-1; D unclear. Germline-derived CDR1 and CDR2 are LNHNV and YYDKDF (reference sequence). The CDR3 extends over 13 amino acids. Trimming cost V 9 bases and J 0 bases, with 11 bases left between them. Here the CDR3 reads CATKRLVNTEAFF. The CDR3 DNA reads TGTGCCACTAAACGACTTGTGAACACTGAAGCTTTCTTT.

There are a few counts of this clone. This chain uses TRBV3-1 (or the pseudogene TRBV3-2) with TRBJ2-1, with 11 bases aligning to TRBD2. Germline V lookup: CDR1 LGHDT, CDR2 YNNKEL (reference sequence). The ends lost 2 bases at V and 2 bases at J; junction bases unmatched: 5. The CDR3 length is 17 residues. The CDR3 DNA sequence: TGTGCCAGCAGCCAATATACTAGCGGGGGTGCCTACAATGAGCAGTTCTTC. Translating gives CASSQYTSGGAYNEQFF.

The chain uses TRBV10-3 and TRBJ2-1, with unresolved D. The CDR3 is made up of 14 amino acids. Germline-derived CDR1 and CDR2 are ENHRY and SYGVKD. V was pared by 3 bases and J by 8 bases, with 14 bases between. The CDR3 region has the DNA TGTGCCATCAGTGAACGCCCCGGTTCGGATGAGCAGTTCTTC. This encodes CAISERPGSDEQFF.

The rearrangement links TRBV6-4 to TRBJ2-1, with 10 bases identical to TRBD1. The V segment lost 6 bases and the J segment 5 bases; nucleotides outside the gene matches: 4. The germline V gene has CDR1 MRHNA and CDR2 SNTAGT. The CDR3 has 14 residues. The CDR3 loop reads CASSFGTGDNEQFF. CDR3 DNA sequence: TGTGCCAGCAGCTTCGGGACAGGGGACAATGAGCAGTTCTTC.

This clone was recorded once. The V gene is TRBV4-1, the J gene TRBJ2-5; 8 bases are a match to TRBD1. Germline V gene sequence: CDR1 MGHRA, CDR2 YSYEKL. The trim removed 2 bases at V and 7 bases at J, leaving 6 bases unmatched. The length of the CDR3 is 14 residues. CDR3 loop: CASSQQGQVPTQYF. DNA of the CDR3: TGCGCCAGCAGCCAACAGGGACAGGTCCCGACCCAGTACTTC.

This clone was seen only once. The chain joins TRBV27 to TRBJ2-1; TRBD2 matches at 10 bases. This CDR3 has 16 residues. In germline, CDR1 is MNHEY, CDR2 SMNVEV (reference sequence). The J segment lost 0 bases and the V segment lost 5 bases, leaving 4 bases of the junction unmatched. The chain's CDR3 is CASSLAGVPSYNEQFF. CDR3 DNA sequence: TGTGCCAGCAGTCTAGCGGGGGTTCCCTCCTACAATGAGCAGTTCTTC.

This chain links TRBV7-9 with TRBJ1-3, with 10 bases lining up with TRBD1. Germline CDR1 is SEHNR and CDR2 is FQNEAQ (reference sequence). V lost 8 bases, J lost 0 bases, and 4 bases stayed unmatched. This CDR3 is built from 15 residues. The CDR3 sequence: CASGTGEVSGNTIYF. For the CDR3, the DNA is TGTGCCAGCGGGACAGGGGAAGTCTCTGGAAACACCATATATTTT.

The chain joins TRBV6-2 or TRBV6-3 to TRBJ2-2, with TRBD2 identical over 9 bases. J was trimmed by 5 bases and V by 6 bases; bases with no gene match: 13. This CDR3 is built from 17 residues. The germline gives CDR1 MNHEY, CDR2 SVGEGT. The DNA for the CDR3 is TGTGCCAGCAGCCTTGCAGTGCTAGCGGGGAGAACCGGGGAGCTGTTTTTT. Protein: CASSLAVLAGRTGELFF.

The CDR3 region has the DNA TGCGCCAGCAGCCAAGAGGGAACAGGGACTGAAGCTTTCTTT. Translated, it gives CASSQEGTGTEAFF. The chain recombines TRBV4-1 with TRBJ1-1; the D gene is possibly TRBD1 (6 bases). Trimming stripped 0 bases from V and 5 bases from J, with 10 bases between. The CDR3 runs to 14 residues. Germline assignment: CDR1 MGHRA and CDR2 YSYEKL.

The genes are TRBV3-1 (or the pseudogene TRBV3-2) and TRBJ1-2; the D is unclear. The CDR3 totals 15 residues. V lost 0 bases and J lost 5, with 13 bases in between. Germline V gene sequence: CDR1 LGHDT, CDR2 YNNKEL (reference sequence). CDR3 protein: CASSQESRGGYGYTF. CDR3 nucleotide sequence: TGTGCCAGCAGCCAAGAAAGTAGAGGAGGTTATGGCTACACCTTC.

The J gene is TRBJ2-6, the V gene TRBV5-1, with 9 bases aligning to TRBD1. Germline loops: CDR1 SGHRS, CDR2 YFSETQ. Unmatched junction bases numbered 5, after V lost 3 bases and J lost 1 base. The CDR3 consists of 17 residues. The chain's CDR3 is CASSSGQGTSGANVLTF. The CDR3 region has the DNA TGCGCCAGCAGCTCGGGACAGGGTACTTCTGGGGCCAACGTCCTGACTTTC.

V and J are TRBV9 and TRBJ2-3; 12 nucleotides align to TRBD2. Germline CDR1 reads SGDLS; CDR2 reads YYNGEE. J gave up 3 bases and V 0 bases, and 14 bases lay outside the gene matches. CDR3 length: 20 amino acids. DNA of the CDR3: TGTGCCAGCAGCGTAGGCACCCCTACTAGCGGGGGGAAGTCAACAGATACGCAGTATTTT. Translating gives CASSVGTPTSGGKSTDTQYF.

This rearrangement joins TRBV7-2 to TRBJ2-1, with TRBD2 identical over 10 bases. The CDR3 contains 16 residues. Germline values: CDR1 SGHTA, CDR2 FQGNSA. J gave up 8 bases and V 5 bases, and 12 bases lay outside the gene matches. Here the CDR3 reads CASSLGIAGGSDEQFF. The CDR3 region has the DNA TGTGCCAGCAGCCTCGGAATAGCGGGGGGTTCCGATGAGCAGTTCTTC.

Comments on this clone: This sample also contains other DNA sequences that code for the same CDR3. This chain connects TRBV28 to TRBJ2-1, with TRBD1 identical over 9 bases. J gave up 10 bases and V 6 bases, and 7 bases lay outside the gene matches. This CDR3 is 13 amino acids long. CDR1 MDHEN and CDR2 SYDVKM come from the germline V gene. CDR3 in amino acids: CASRRTGAGEQFF. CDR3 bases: TGTGCCAGCAGGCGGACAGGGGCTGGCGAGCAGTTCTTC.

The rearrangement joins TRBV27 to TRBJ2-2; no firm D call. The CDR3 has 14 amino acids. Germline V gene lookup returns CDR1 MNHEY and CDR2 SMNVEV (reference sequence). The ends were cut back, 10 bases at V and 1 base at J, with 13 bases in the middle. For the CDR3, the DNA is TGTGCCACCAAACCGGTTGAGAACACCGGGGAGCTGTTTTTT. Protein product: CATKPVENTGELFF.

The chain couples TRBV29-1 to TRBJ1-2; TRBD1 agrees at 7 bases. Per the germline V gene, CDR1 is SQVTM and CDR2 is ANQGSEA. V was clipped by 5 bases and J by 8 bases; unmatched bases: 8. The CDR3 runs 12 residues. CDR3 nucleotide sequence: TGCAGCGTTTCCACAGGGGCAGGGGGCTACACCTTC. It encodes CSVSTGAGGYTF. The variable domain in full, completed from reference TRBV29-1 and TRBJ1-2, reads SAVISQKPSRDICQRGTSLTIQCQVDSQVTMMFWYRQQPGQSLTLIATANQGSEATYESGFVIDKFPISRPNLTFSTLTVSNMSPEDSSIYLCSVSTGAGGYTFGSGTRLTVV.

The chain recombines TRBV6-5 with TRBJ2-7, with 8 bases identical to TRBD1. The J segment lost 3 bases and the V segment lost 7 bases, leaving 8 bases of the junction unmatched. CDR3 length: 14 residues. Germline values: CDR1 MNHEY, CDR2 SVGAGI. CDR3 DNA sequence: TGTGCCAGCATTAAACAGGGGGGTTTCTACGAGCAGTACTTC. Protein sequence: CASIKQGGFYEQYF.

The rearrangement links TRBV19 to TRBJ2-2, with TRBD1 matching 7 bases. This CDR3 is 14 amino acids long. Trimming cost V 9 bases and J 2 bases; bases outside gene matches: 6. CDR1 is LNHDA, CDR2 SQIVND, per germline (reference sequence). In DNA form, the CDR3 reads TGTGCCAGCCACGGACAGGCTAACACCGGGGAGCTGTTTTTT. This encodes CASHGQANTGELFF.

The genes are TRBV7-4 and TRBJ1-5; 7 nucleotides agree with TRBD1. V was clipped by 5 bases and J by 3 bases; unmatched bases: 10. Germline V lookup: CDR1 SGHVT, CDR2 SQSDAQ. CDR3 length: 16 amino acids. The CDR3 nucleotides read TGTGCCAGCAGCGTCGGGACAGAAGAAATCAATCAGCCCCAGCATTTT. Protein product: CASSVGTEEINQPQHF. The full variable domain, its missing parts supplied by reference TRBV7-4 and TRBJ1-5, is GAGVSQSPRYKVAKRGRDVALRCDSISGHVTLYWYRQTLGQGSEVLTYSQSDAQRDKSGRPSGRFSAERPERSVSTLKIQRTEQGDSAVYLCASSVGTEEINQPQHFGDGTRLSIL.

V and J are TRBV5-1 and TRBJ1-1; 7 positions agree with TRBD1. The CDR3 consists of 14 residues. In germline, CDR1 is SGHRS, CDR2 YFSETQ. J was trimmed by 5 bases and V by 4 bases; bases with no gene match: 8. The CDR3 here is CASSVRQGGTEAFF. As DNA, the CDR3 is TGCGCCAGCAGCGTGAGACAGGGTGGAACTGAAGCTTTCTTT.

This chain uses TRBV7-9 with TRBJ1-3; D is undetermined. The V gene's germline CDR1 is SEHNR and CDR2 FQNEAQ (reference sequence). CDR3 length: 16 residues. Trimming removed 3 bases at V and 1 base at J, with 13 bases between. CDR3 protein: CASSFELSLSGNTIYF. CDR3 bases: TGTGCCAGCAGCTTTGAGTTGAGTTTATCTGGAAACACCATATATTTT.

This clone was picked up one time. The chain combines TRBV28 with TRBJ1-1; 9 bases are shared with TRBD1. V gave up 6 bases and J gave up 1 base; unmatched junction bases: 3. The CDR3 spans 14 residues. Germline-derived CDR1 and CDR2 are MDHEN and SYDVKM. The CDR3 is CASSRDRANTEAFF. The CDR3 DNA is TGTGCCAGCAGCCGGGACAGGGCGAACACTGAAGCTTTCTTT.

The CDR3 sequence is CASSSTGSFTF. The CDR3 coding sequence is TGTGCCAGCAGCTCTACCGGGTCCTTCACCTTC. The chain joins TRBV7-9 to TRBJ1-2; D gene unclear. Germline V gene data show CDR1 as SEHNR and CDR2 as FQNEAQ (reference sequence). Trimming stripped 4 bases from V and 13 bases from J, with 13 bases between. CDR3 length equals 11 residues.

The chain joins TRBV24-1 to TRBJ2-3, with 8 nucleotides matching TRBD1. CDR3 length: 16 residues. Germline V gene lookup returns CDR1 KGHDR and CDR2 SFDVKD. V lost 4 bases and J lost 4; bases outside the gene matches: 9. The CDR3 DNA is TGTGCCACCAGTGACCCCGGACAGGGTGGAGCAGATACGCAGTATTTT. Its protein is CATSDPGQGGADTQYF.

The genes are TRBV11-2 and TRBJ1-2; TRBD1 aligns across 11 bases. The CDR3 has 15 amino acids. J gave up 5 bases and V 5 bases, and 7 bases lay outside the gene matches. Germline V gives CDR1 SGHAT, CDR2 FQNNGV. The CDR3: CASSPGQGAEYGYTF. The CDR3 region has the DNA TGTGCCAGCAGCCCCGGACAGGGGGCGGAATATGGCTACACCTTC.

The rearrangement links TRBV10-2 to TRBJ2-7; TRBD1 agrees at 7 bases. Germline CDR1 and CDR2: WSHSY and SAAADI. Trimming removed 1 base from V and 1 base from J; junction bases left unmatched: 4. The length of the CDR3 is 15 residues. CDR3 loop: CASSEFGTASYEQYF. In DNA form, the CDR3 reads TGCGCCAGCAGTGAGTTTGGGACAGCGTCCTACGAGCAGTACTTC.

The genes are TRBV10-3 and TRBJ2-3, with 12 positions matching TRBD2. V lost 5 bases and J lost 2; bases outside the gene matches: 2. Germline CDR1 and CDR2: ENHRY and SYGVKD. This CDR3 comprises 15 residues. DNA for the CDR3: TGTGCCATCAGTCTAGCGGGGGGGAACACAGATACGCAGTATTTT. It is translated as CAISLAGGNTDTQYF.

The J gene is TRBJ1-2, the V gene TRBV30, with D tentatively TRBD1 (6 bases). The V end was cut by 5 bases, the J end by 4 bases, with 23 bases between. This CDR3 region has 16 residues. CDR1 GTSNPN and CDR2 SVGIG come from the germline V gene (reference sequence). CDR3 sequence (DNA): TGTGCCTGGCTGCCCGGTTGGGGGCCGCGAGGCTATGGCTACACCTTC. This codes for CAWLPGWGPRGYGYTF.

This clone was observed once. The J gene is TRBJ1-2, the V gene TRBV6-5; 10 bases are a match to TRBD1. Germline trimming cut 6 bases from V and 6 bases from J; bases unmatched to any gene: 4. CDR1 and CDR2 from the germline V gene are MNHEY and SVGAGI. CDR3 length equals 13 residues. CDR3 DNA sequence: TGTGCCAGCAGCCGACAGGGGGCCGATGGCTACACCTTC. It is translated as CASSRQGADGYTF.

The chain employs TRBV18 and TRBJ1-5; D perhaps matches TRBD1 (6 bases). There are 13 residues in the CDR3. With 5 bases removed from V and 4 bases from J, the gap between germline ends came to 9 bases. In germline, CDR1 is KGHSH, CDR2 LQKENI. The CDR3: CASSTGLNQPQHF. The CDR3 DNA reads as TGTGCCAGCTCAACAGGGTTAAATCAGCCCCAGCATTTT.